Below are 27 T cell receptor beta chains sequenced from a single sample in a study of blood T cells in healthy people across ages. A J-beta primer mix and a sample-barcoded 5' primer were used in a second PCR of about 7 to 11 cycles. One entry per CDR3 protein, called by TCRdb with MiXCR from the 5' RACE reads. The sample consists of about 1.5 million distinct CDR3 sequences, approximately 42% of them appearing once. Specimen: blood. The receptors were gathered from a woman younger than 30 in good health.

This clonotype has just a few counts. The chain couples TRBV4-3 to TRBJ1-2, with TRBD1 matching over 8 bases. Germline CDR1 LGHNA, CDR2 YSLEER. The CDR3 sequence is 17 residues long. The V gene end was trimmed by 3 bases and the J gene end by 2 bases; junction bases not matched to a gene: 11. CDR3 bases: TGCGCCAGCAGCCACCGGGACAGGACCCTTCTAAACTATGGCTACACCTTC. Translated: CASSHRDRTLLNYGYTF.

V gene TRBV5-1 combines with J gene TRBJ2-6, with a possible D match to TRBD2 (5 bases). Looked up from germline, CDR1 is SGHRS and CDR2 is YFSETQ. The CDR3 contains 15 residues. Trimming took off 7 bases at V and 5 bases at J, with 16 bases between the two ends. CDR3: CASGPYSGRANVLTF. In nucleotides, the CDR3 is TGCGCCAGCGGGCCATACAGCGGACGGGCCAACGTCCTGACTTTC.

This sequence joins TRBV5-1 and TRBJ2-7, with no clear D. The V end lost 0 bases, the J end lost 2 bases, and 12 bases lay between the germline ends. The CDR3 is 15 amino acids. From germline, CDR1 is SGHRS and CDR2 YFSETQ. As DNA, the CDR3 is TGCGCCAGCAGCTTGGCCCTACAGACAACCTACGAGCAGTACTTC. Residues: CASSLALQTTYEQYF.

J is TRBJ2-5 and V is TRBV20-1; 8 bases are shared with TRBD2. Germline V gene data show CDR1 as DFQATT and CDR2 as SNEGSKA (reference sequence). This CDR3 region has 16 residues. The junction had 14 bases not matched to a gene; V was cut back by 6 bases and J by 2 bases. The CDR3 nucleotides read TGCAGTGCGTCGGGACTAGTGGGAGGGGTACAAGAGACCCAGTACTTC. It is translated as CSASGLVGGVQETQYF.

This clonotype came up a few times. V gene TRBV7-9 combines with J gene TRBJ1-1; 10 nucleotides match TRBD1. Germline CDR1 reads SEHNR; CDR2 reads FQNEAQ (reference sequence). CDR3 length: 17 residues. J lost 5 bases, V lost 1 base, and 10 bases had no gene match. The DNA of the CDR3 is TGTGCCAGCAGCTTAGTCGGTTGGGGACAGGGGAAGACTGAAGCTTTCTTT. Translated, it gives CASSLVGWGQGKTEAFF.

Note on this clonotype: A read error may produce the germline difference seen at one junction end. The chain combines TRBV4-1 with TRBJ1-2; a weak D match, TRBD1 (5 bases). The length of the CDR3 is 14 residues. CDR1 and CDR2 from the germline V gene are MGHRA and YSYEKL. The CDR3 here is CASSLGVGNYDYTF. In DNA form, the CDR3 reads TGCGCCAGCAGCCTGGGGGTCGGCAACTATGACTACACCTTC.

Many counts were recorded for this clonotype. V gene TRBV9 combines with J gene TRBJ2-3; D call uncertain. Trimming pared 4 bases from V and 2 bases from J, leaving 11 bases between. The CDR3 extends over 14 amino acids. The germline V gene encodes CDR1 SGDLS and CDR2 YYNGEE. Here the CDR3 DNA reads TGTGCCAGCAGCATTAGTGGGCCCACAGATACGCAGTATTTT. Encoded protein: CASSISGPTDTQYF.

Regarding this clonotype: Its ends do not fully match the called genes, so a read error is possible. The CDR3 sequence: CASSPERHSCNEQFF. The CDR3 coding sequence is TGTGCCAGCAGCCCAGAGAGACACTCCTGCAATGAGCAGTTCTTC. The chain carries TRBV3-1 and TRBJ2-1; the D is unclear. The CDR3 covers 15 residues. In germline, CDR1 is LGHDT, CDR2 YNNKEL (reference sequence).

This clonotype was counted between two and nine times. The J gene is TRBJ2-3, the V gene TRBV20-1; no clear D gene. V was clipped by 1 base and J by 0 bases, with 8 bases between them. Germline V gives CDR1 DFQATT, CDR2 SNEGSKA (reference sequence). The length of the CDR3 is 14 residues. CDR3 in amino acids: CSARADDSTDTQYF. DNA for the CDR3: TGCAGTGCTAGAGCTGATGATAGCACAGATACGCAGTATTTT.

The chain employs TRBV6-6 and TRBJ2-1; D gene unclear. CDR1 and CDR2 (germline): MNHNY, SVGAGI (reference sequence). This CDR3 is 11 amino acids long. V shed 7 bases and J shed 5 bases, with 6 bases lying between them. As DNA, the CDR3 is TGTGCCAGCATTCTAAACAATGAGCAGTTCTTC. Amino acid sequence: CASILNNEQFF.

In DNA form, the CDR3 reads TGTGCCAGCAGTTGGTCGACAGGGAACGAGCAGTACTTC. The encoded protein is CASSWSTGNEQYF. The chain carries TRBV27 and TRBJ2-7; TRBD1 aligns across 7 bases. V trimming: 4 bases; J trimming: 5 bases; junction bases outside the gene matches: 5. The germline V gene has CDR1 MNHEY and CDR2 SMNVEV (reference sequence). The CDR3 totals 13 residues.

The chain recombines TRBV10-3 with TRBJ1-2, with TRBD1 as a possible D gene (5 bases). This CDR3 spans 14 amino acids. The V end was cut by 8 bases, the J end by 5 bases, with 18 bases between. Looked up from germline, CDR1 is ENHRY and CDR2 is SYGVKD. The CDR3 DNA sequence: TGTGCCATCCTTGACGCCGGCGGGGGATATGGCTACACCTTC. Amino acid sequence: CAILDAGGGYGYTF.

V and J are TRBV18 and TRBJ2-1; the match to TRBD2 covers 12 bases. Germline V gives CDR1 KGHSH, CDR2 LQKENI. The CDR3 sequence is 15 residues long. The V gene end was trimmed by 6 bases and the J gene end by 10 bases; junction bases not matched to a gene: 10. This CDR3 is CASSRLTSGSKEQFF. CDR3 in DNA: TGTGCCAGCTCCCGTCTGACTAGCGGGAGCAAGGAGCAGTTCTTC.

This clonotype was counted only a few times. This sequence joins TRBV6-2 or TRBV6-3 and TRBJ2-3; the match to TRBD2 covers 14 bases. This CDR3 spans 16 amino acids. Germline values: CDR1 MNHEY, CDR2 SVGEGT. V shed 4 bases and J 10 bases; nucleotides not matched to a gene: 10. The CDR3 reads CASSFLTSGRAAAQYF. CDR3 coding DNA: TGTGCCAGCAGTTTCCTGACTAGCGGGAGGGCCGCCGCGCAGTATTTT.

This clonotype was detected only a few times. The chain has TRBV27 and TRBJ2-1; D may be TRBD1 or TRBD2 (5 bases each). From germline, CDR1 is MNHEY and CDR2 SMNVEV (reference sequence). The CDR3 runs to 13 residues. V was shortened by 5 bases and J by 9 bases, with 14 bases between the two germline ends. CDR3 bases: TGTGCCAGCAGTAAATGGACAAGCGGTGAGCAGTTCTTC. This sequence encodes CASSKWTSGEQFF.

The V call is TRBV6-6, the J call TRBJ1-6; D is perhaps TRBD1 (5 bases). Trimming pared 2 bases from V and 7 bases from J, leaving 12 bases between. Germline V gene lookup returns CDR1 MNHNY and CDR2 SVGAGI (reference sequence). The CDR3 loop spans 15 amino acids. The CDR3, as DNA: TGTGCCAGCAGTTACGCATCAGGGAGAAATTCACCCCTCCACTTT. It specifies CASSYASGRNSPLHF.

The chain is built from TRBV5-1 and TRBJ2-1; D remains ambiguous. The CDR3 is made up of 15 amino acids. The V end lost 4 bases, the J end lost 0 bases, and 11 bases lay between the germline ends. Germline values: CDR1 SGHRS, CDR2 YFSETQ. The CDR3 loop is CASSTDPSSYNEQFF. As DNA, the CDR3 is TGCGCCAGCAGCACTGACCCGAGCTCCTACAATGAGCAGTTCTTC. Using reference TRBV5-1 and TRBJ2-1 for the parts outside the CDR3, the full variable domain is KAGVTQTPRYLIKTRGQQVTLSCSPISGHRSVSWYQQTPGQGLQFLFEYFSETQRNKGNFPGRFSGRQFSNSRSEMNVSTLELGDSALYLCASSTDPSSYNEQFFGPGTRLTVL.

The rearrangement joins TRBV7-8 to TRBJ2-7; 7 nucleotides align to TRBD1. CDR1 SGHVS and CDR2 FQNEAQ come from the germline V gene. This CDR3 is 15 amino acids long. Trimming cost V 3 bases and J 2 bases; bases outside gene matches: 7. CDR3 sequence: CASSLGQTGAYEQYF. In DNA form, the CDR3 reads TGTGCCAGCAGCTTGGGACAAACAGGGGCCTACGAGCAGTACTTC.

The J gene is TRBJ1-2, the V gene TRBV20-1; no firm D call. V lost 3 bases, J lost 0 bases, and 8 bases lay in between. The germline V gene has CDR1 DFQATT and CDR2 SNEGSKA (reference sequence). The CDR3 has 13 residues. The CDR3 sequence is CSASTGANYGYTF. The CDR3, as DNA: TGCAGTGCTAGTACTGGGGCTAACTATGGCTACACCTTC.

In its sample, this clonotype was seen a few times. This chain links TRBV7-4 with TRBJ2-6; no definite D call. V was pared by 7 bases and J by 5 bases, with 12 bases between. CDR1 is SGHVT and CDR2 is SQSDAQ in the germline V gene. This CDR3 has 14 amino acids. Here the CDR3 reads CASTPKARANVLTF. CDR3 bases: TGTGCCAGCACCCCGAAAGCTCGGGCCAACGTCCTGACTTTC. The entire variable domain, with the rest obtained from reference TRBV7-4 and TRBJ2-6, is as follows: GAGVSQSPRYKVAKRGRDVALRCDSISGHVTLYWYRQTLGQGSEVLTYSQSDAQRDKSGRPSGRFSAERPERSVSTLKIQRTEQGDSAVYLCASTPKARANVLTFGAGSRLTVL.

This clonotype was counted between two and nine times. The chain joins TRBV2 to TRBJ2-3; D gene ambiguous. The CDR3 runs to 10 residues. Per germline, CDR1 SNHLY and CDR2 FYNNEI. With 6 bases removed from V and 13 bases from J, the gap between germline ends came to 11 bases. The CDR3 is CASSYTAKYF. For the CDR3, the DNA is TGTGCCAGCAGCTATACAGCCAAGTATTTT.

The V call is TRBV28, the J call TRBJ1-2; TRBD1 matches 7 bases. Germline V lookup: CDR1 MDHEN, CDR2 SYDVKM. Trimming took 2 bases from V and 6 from J; bases not matched to a gene: 6. The CDR3 consists of 14 residues. Here the CDR3 reads CASSLGGQKHGYTF. As DNA, the CDR3 is TGTGCCAGCAGTTTAGGGGGACAGAAACATGGCTACACCTTC.

In this sample, this clonotype turned up once. The rearrangement joins TRBV2 to TRBJ2-1; TRBD2 aligns across 7 bases. The junction had 13 bases not matched to a gene; V was cut back by 5 bases and J by 9 bases. Germline CDR1 and CDR2: SNHLY and FYNNEI. CDR3 length: 15 residues. Here the CDR3 reads CASSNSGATFGEQFF. The CDR3 nucleotides are TGTGCCAGCAGTAACAGCGGGGCAACCTTCGGTGAGCAGTTCTTC.

J is TRBJ2-7 and V is TRBV6-1; the match to TRBD2 covers 7 bases. V was clipped by 2 bases and J by 7 bases; unmatched bases: 17. The germline gives CDR1 MNHNS, CDR2 SASEGT. The CDR3 loop spans 17 amino acids. The CDR3 DNA sequence: TGTGCCAGCAGTGAACGGGGAGGGGCTCAGAACTACAATGAGCAGTACTTC. It is translated as CASSERGGAQNYNEQYF.

This sequence joins TRBV4-1 and TRBJ2-5, with a weak D call TRBD2 (5 bases). Trimming pared 6 bases from V and 1 base from J, leaving 15 bases between. The germline V gene encodes CDR1 MGHRA and CDR2 YSYEKL. The CDR3 consists of 15 residues. DNA of the CDR3: TGCGCCAGCAGACAGAAACTAGATGGCCAAGAGACCCAGTACTTC. Encoded protein: CASRQKLDGQETQYF.

The chain is built from TRBV20-1 and TRBJ1-2; TRBD1 matches at 7 bases. The CDR3 extends over 14 amino acids. Germline V gene sequence: CDR1 DFQATT, CDR2 SNEGSKA (reference sequence). Trimming cost V 6 bases and J 0 bases; bases outside gene matches: 7. The CDR3 here is CSARQGMTNYGYTF. CDR3 DNA: TGCAGTGCCAGACAGGGAATGACTAACTATGGCTACACCTTC.

V gene TRBV7-2 combines with J gene TRBJ1-2, with a weak D call TRBD1 (5 bases). Germline values: CDR1 SGHTA, CDR2 FQGNSA. CDR3 length: 15 amino acids. The V and J ends lost 5 bases and 2 bases respectively, with 15 bases between them. The CDR3 sequence: CASSRDTGENYGYTF. DNA of the CDR3: TGTGCCAGCAGCCGTGACACGGGGGAGAACTATGGCTACACCTTC. Together with reference TRBV7-2 and TRBJ1-2, the CDR3 gives the full variable domain: GAGVSQSPSNKVTEKGKDVELRCDPISGHTALYWYRQSLGQGLEFLIYFQGNSAPDKSGLPSDRFSAERTGGSVSTLTIQRTQQEDSAVYLCASSRDTGENYGYTFGSGTRLTVV.